These 15 T cell receptor beta chains share one sample of origin, sequenced in a study of blood T cell repertoires in COVID-19. Profiled with immunoSEQ multiplex PCR; TCRdb holds only in-frame clones, not every one. The sample records about 310,000 clones, roughly 90% being singletons. The sample consisted of PBMCs or T cells enriched from blood (not recorded which). These receptors all come from a woman between 25 and 40 years old who had recovered from COVID-19.

V gene TRBV6-6 combines with J gene TRBJ2-5, with TRBD1 identical over 8 bases. Germline V CDR1 and CDR2: MNHNY, SVGAGI (reference sequence). The CDR3 covers 15 residues. The ends lost 2 bases at V and 5 bases at J; junction bases unmatched: 7. The CDR3 DNA reads TGTGCCAGCAGTTACCCACGGACAGGGATGGAGACCCAGTACTTC. It codes for CASSYPRTGMETQYF.

The chain carries TRBV6-2 or TRBV6-3 and TRBJ2-7; 7 bases are a match to TRBD2. CDR1 and CDR2 (germline): MNHEY, SVGEGT. V dropped 2 bases and J dropped 3; count of bases not matched to a gene: 4. This CDR3 spans 14 amino acids. CDR3 DNA: TGTGCCAGCAGTTACGCGGCTAGCGGCTACGAGCAGTACTTC. Translation: CASSYAASGYEQYF.

This rearrangement joins TRBV6-5 to TRBJ1-5; maybe TRBD1 (5 bases). Per the germline V gene, CDR1 is MNHEY and CDR2 is SVGAGI. The CDR3 consists of 14 residues. The germline V and J ends were trimmed by 5 bases and 6 bases, with 14 bases remaining between them. The chain's CDR3 is CASSPGGFFQPQHF. The CDR3 bases are TGTGCCAGCAGTCCCGGGGGATTTTTTCAGCCCCAGCATTTT.

The chain carries TRBV20-1 and TRBJ1-5; unclear D gene. The CDR3 is made up of 13 amino acids. V lost 3 bases to trimming and J lost 3 bases, with 9 bases between them. Germline-derived CDR1 and CDR2 are DFQATT and SNEGSKA (reference sequence). CDR3 DNA: TGCAGTGCTAGTCCCGGGAACAATCAGCCCCAGCATTTT. This gives the protein CSASPGNNQPQHF.

The V and J genes are TRBV30 and TRBJ1-1; D is unresolved. This CDR3 comprises 9 residues. Looked up from germline, CDR1 is GTSNPN and CDR2 is SVGIG (reference sequence). V lost 8 bases and J 6 bases, leaving 7 bases between the germline ends. CDR3 protein: CAPRAEAFF. The CDR3 DNA follows: TGTGCCCCTCGGGCTGAAGCTTTCTTT. The full variable domain, with the rest looked up from reference TRBV30 and TRBJ1-1, is SQTIHQWPATLVQPVGSPLSLECTVEGTSNPNLYWYRQAAGRGLQLLFYSVGIGQISSEVPQNLSASRPQDRQFILSSKKLLLSDSGFYLCAPRAEAFFGQGTRLTVV.

The chain links TRBV29-1 to TRBJ2-3, with a tentative D call TRBD1 (6 bases). Trimming took 7 bases from V and 11 from J, leaving 25 bases between them. Germline V CDR1 and CDR2: SQVTM, ANQGSEA. The CDR3 loop spans 14 amino acids. For the CDR3, the DNA is TGCAGCGCCCCCCCCCTGGTGGGGGCGGGTGAGCAGTATTTT. The encoded protein is CSAPPLVGAGEQYF.

The chain has TRBV10-3 and TRBJ1-2, with 7 nucleotides matching TRBD1. V shed 10 bases and J 2 bases; nucleotides not matched to a gene: 13. This CDR3 has 15 residues. Germline loops: CDR1 ENHRY, CDR2 SYGVKD. The CDR3 here is CATLTGLPPNYGYTF. DNA for the CDR3: TGTGCCACTCTGACAGGGCTGCCTCCAAACTATGGCTACACCTTC.

Here the CDR3 DNA reads TGTGCCAGCAGTTACGACAGGGGGCTCGGCACTGAAGCTTTCTTT. This encodes CASSYDRGLGTEAFF. The rearrangement links TRBV6-5 to TRBJ1-1; 10 bases fit TRBD1. Looked up from germline, CDR1 is MNHEY and CDR2 is SVGAGI. The CDR3 runs 15 residues. Trimming at V came to 2 bases and at J to 4 bases, leaving 4 bases not matched to a gene.

This chain links TRBV4-1 with TRBJ1-4; unclear D gene. The CDR3 loop spans 16 amino acids. Germline CDR1 reads MGHRA; CDR2 reads YSYEKL. Trimming pared 0 bases from V and 5 bases from J, leaving 13 bases between. The DNA for the CDR3 is TGCGCCAGCAGCCAAGATCCGTTGAGGAACAATGAAAAACTGTTTTTT. It codes for CASSQDPLRNNEKLFF.

The chain employs TRBV29-1 and TRBJ1-1; no clear D. The CDR3 loop spans 14 amino acids. Germline CDR1 and CDR2: SQVTM and ANQGSEA. Trimming took 1 base from V and 0 from J, leaving 9 bases between them. This chain's CDR3 is CSVEGGRMNTEAFF. CDR3 sequence (DNA): TGCAGCGTTGAAGGTGGGAGAATGAACACTGAAGCTTTCTTT.

The gene calls are TRBV5-1 and TRBJ1-1, with D maybe TRBD1 (6 bases). Germline V lookup: CDR1 SGHRS, CDR2 YFSETQ. V was trimmed by 4 bases and J by 0 bases, leaving 13 bases between them. The CDR3 has 15 residues. The CDR3 protein is CASSLRTDLNTEAFF. The CDR3 DNA reads TGCGCCAGCAGCCTAAGGACAGACCTGAACACTGAAGCTTTCTTT.

V is TRBV29-1 and J is TRBJ2-1; 8 nucleotides agree with TRBD2. Trimming removed 1 base from V and 5 bases from J; junction bases left unmatched: 16. The CDR3 runs 18 residues. The germline V gene encodes CDR1 SQVTM and CDR2 ANQGSEA. CDR3 bases: TGCAGCGTTGAAGTATTCGGGTTTCGGGAGGGGGGGAACAATGAGCAGTTCTTC. Its protein is CSVEVFGFREGGNNEQFF.

The chain links TRBV2 to TRBJ2-7; the D is unclear. This CDR3 has 14 amino acids. CDR1 and CDR2 (germline): SNHLY, FYNNEI. Trimming stripped 5 bases from V and 0 bases from J, with 11 bases between. The CDR3 bases are TGTGCCAGCAGTAAAACGCGCACCTCCTACGAGCAGTACTTC. Protein product: CASSKTRTSYEQYF. Full variable domain (rest looked up from reference TRBV2 and TRBJ2-7): EPEVTQTPSHQVTQMGQEVILRCVPISNHLYFYWYRQILGQKVEFLVSFYNNEISEKSEIFDDQFSVERPDGSNFTLKIRSTKLEDSAMYFCASSKTRTSYEQYFGPGTRLTVT.

The gene calls are TRBV6-4 and TRBJ2-7; 11 bases are a match to TRBD2. Germline V gene sequence: CDR1 MRHNA, CDR2 SNTAGT. The CDR3 covers 15 residues. Germline trimming cut 6 bases from V and 0 bases from J; bases unmatched to any gene: 4. The CDR3 sequence is CASRSGTSGSYEQYF. CDR3 sequence (DNA): TGTGCCAGCAGGAGCGGGACTAGCGGCTCCTACGAGCAGTACTTC.

This clone was counted once. The chain combines TRBV6-2 or TRBV6-3 with TRBJ2-1, with D perhaps matching TRBD1 (7 bases). Trimming removed 2 bases at V and 7 bases at J, with 18 bases between. Germline loops: CDR1 MNHEY, CDR2 SVGEGT. CDR3 length: 16 amino acids. As DNA, the CDR3 is TGTGCCAGCAGTTACCGGAGGGGACAGTCCCGGAATGAGCAGTTCTTC. Translated: CASSYRRGQSRNEQFF.